This TCR beta chain comes out of a study of regulatory T cells in long-lasting Graves disease. General study findings and limits: What was studied was peripheral blood only, and not thyroid tissue. A limited number of samples was an acknowledged limitation.

Arm-PCR of CDR3 regions and iRepertoire HTBI primers were used to build TCR beta libraries. In TCRdb, the multiplex PCR reads were re-called with MiXCR into one record per CDR3 protein. The sample has a few hundred thousand distinct CDR3 sequences, approximately 12% seen once. The sample's time point: newly diagnosed GD, antithyroid drugs for less than 3 months. Researchers made the TCR library from RNA that was extracted from PBMCs. This clonotype was recorded many times. Its antigen is not identified. J gave up 2 bases and V 5 bases, and 9 bases lay outside the gene matches. This CDR3 has 16 amino acids. This sample also belongs to another study, concerning T cells in Graves' hyperthyroidism and ophthalmopathy. That paper states: The study used the HTBI primer set for a first-round RT-PCR of the TCR CDR3. Most expanded thyroid clonotypes above 0.001 also appeared in blood.

The chain employs TRBV12-3 or TRBV12-4 and TRBJ2-3, with 8 nucleotides matching TRBD2. This sample comprised peripheral blood mononuclear cells (PBMCs), obtained at new diagnosis, from a patient treated with antithyroid drugs. The receptor's source is a young man with Graves disease. CDR3 protein: CASSLLAGADTDTQYF. CDR3 DNA: TGTGCCAGCAGTCTCCTAGCGGGCGCAGACACAGATACGCAGTATTTT.